One and the same sample provided the 10 T cell receptor beta chains below, sequenced in a study of blood T cell repertoires in COVID-19. Profiling relied on immunoSEQ multiplex PCR, and the TCRdb table lists in-frame clones only, not all of them. The table lists about 280,000 clones, approximately 85% of them singletons. Input material: peripheral blood. These receptors were collected from a woman in her 70s with acute or convalescent COVID-19.

The chain has TRBV28 and TRBJ1-5, with TRBD1 matching 7 bases. CDR1 MDHEN and CDR2 SYDVKM come from the germline V gene. The CDR3 consists of 14 residues. V was pared by 3 bases and J by 5 bases, with 4 bases of the junction left unmatched. The CDR3 DNA reads as TGTGCCAGCAGTTTTCAGCAGGGGGATCAGCCCCAGCATTTT. This sequence encodes CASSFQQGDQPQHF.

The chain links TRBV23-1 to TRBJ1-2; the D gene is possibly TRBD1 (5 bases). TRBV23-1 falls under the ORF class, with uncertain function. The CDR3 length is 16 residues. Trimming shortened V by 3 bases and J by 5 bases, and 19 bases separated the two germline ends. CDR3 DNA sequence: TGCGCCAGCAGTCAGGAAAAGTGGGGCCTCCTATATGGCTACACCTTC. Translated: CASSQEKWGLLYGYTF.

As for this clone: Just one base apart from a much larger clone, this may be a read error. The genes are TRBV6-6 and TRBJ1-1; no firm D call. This CDR3 spans 14 amino acids. Germline CDR1 MNHNY, CDR2 SVGAGI (reference sequence). Trimming removed 0 bases from V and 1 base from J, with 6 bases in between. In DNA, the CDR3 is TGTGCCAGCAGTTACTCGAGGGCGAACACTGAAGCTTTCTTT. Residues: CASSYSRANTEAFF.

This clone was counted only a few times. This chain links TRBV24-1 with TRBJ2-3; D may be TRBD2 (5 bases). Germline CDR1 reads KGHDR; CDR2 reads SFDVKD. The CDR3 has 14 residues. V lost 2 bases to trimming and J lost 6 bases, with 11 bases between them. CDR3 DNA sequence: TGTGCCACCAGTGATTATGAGGGTCGGGATACGCAGTATTTT. It specifies CATSDYEGRDTQYF.

V gene TRBV2 combines with J gene TRBJ1-2; weak D call: TRBD1 (6 bases). The CDR3 runs 12 residues. The V end lost 7 bases, the J end lost 4 bases, and 10 bases lay between the germline ends. Germline CDR1 SNHLY, CDR2 FYNNEI. The CDR3 DNA follows: TGTGCCAGCACCTGGACAGCCTATGGCTACACCTTC. Translated: CASTWTAYGYTF.

With regard to this clone: The junction does not match germline at one end; this may be a read error. This chain links TRBV12-3 or TRBV12-4 with TRBJ1-5; the D is unclear. There are 12 residues in the CDR3. The CDR3 sequence is CASSRSDQPQHF. The CDR3 DNA sequence: TGTGCCAGCAGTCGTAGCGATCAGCCCCAGCATTTT.

This clone turned up a few times. The chain recombines TRBV27 with TRBJ2-7; TRBD1 is a possible D gene (6 bases). The CDR3 runs to 14 residues. Germline values: CDR1 MNHEY, CDR2 SMNVEV (reference sequence). V was clipped by 4 bases and J by 3 bases, with 13 bases between them. As DNA, the CDR3 is TGTGCCAGCAGTTACTCCAGGGGAAACTACGAGCAGTACTTC. This sequence encodes CASSYSRGNYEQYF.

This chain links TRBV2 with TRBJ2-2; TRBD1 might be the D (6 bases). The CDR3 has 14 residues. The V gene's germline CDR1 is SNHLY and CDR2 FYNNEI. Between the trimmed V and J ends, which lost 6 bases and 6 bases, there was a span of 14 bases. The CDR3 sequence: CASRLRDMAGELFF. The CDR3 DNA follows: TGTGCCAGCAGACTCCGGGACATGGCCGGGGAGCTGTTTTTT.

This chain connects TRBV29-1 to TRBJ2-3; TRBD1 aligns across 7 bases. CDR1 SQVTM and CDR2 ANQGSEA come from the germline V gene. Trimming took 7 bases from V and 0 from J; bases not matched to a gene: 7. CDR3 length: 14 residues. The CDR3 is CSASAGGSTDTQYF. The CDR3 nucleotides read TGCAGCGCCAGCGCAGGGGGAAGCACAGATACGCAGTATTTT.

The chain combines TRBV18 with TRBJ1-2; a weak D match, TRBD1 (5 bases). Trimming cost V 0 bases and J 0 bases, with 11 bases left between them. Looked up from germline, CDR1 is KGHSH and CDR2 is LQKENI. This CDR3 spans 16 amino acids. The CDR3 DNA sequence: TGTGCCAGCTCACCACCGGGGGGATTAGCTAACTATGGCTACACCTTC. Protein sequence: CASSPPGGLANYGYTF.